The 3 T cell receptor beta chains reported below all come from one sample, sequenced in a study of graft-versus-host responses after intestinal transplantation. Sequencing used immunoSEQ multiplex PCR; TCRdb keeps in-frame clones, though not all of them. The table shows 20,000 to 25,000 clones, with just under 45% occurring only once. Labeling with CFSE marked 200,000 or so responder cells, which were plated with 200,000 or so irradiated, violet-dye-labeled stimulator cells. This material consisted of alloreactive CD8+ T cells from a mixed lymphocyte reaction culture, taken before transplantation. Documented subset: CFSE-low proliferating T cells sorted from roughly six-day pre-transplant mixed lymphocyte reaction (GvH or HvG direction). The source of these receptors is a human patient who was an organ donor for intestinal transplantation.

This clone came up a few times. The CDR3 is CSVVAFIEETQYF. As DNA, the CDR3 is TGCAGCGTTGTGGCATTCATCGAAGAGACCCAGTACTTC. V and J are TRBV29-1 and TRBJ2-5; D unresolved. CDR1 and CDR2 (germline): SQVTM, ANQGSEA. V was pared by 4 bases and J by 3 bases, with 12 bases between. CDR3 length: 13 amino acids.

The table lists this clone with a few counts. The chain carries TRBV5-4 and TRBJ2-7; D remains ambiguous. V was trimmed by 3 bases and J by 3 bases, leaving 7 bases between them. CDR3 length equals 12 residues. The V gene's germline CDR1 is SGHNT and CDR2 YYREEE (reference sequence). The CDR3 DNA reads as TGTGCCAGCAGCTCCGAGCGCTACGAGCAGTACTTC. It is translated as CASSSERYEQYF.

The rearrangement links TRBV7-9 to TRBJ2-3, with 11 bases identical to TRBD1. V shed 4 bases and J 3 bases; nucleotides not matched to a gene: 3. Germline V gene sequence: CDR1 SEHNR, CDR2 FQNEAQ (reference sequence). This CDR3 has 15 amino acids. DNA for the CDR3: TGTGCCAGCAGCTACTGGGACAGGGGGACAGATACGCAGTATTTT. Its protein product is CASSYWDRGTDTQYF.